This T cell receptor beta chain was identified during a study of blood T cell repertoires in COVID-19. Whole-study context: From the United States, Italy and Spain came samples of acute and convalescent COVID-19.

CDR1 SGHAT and CDR2 FQNNGV come from the germline V gene. The CDR3 runs to 11 residues. V gave up 0 bases and J gave up 10 bases, with 4 bases separating them. In the original analysis: Estimates of nucleated cell counts were drawn from the amplification of reference gene primers. The table came from immunoSEQ multiplex PCR; TCRdb's copy has only in-frame clones and leaves some out. V and J calls and clone size are as listed in that table; D and trimming were resolved from the DNA. In the table there are about 24,000 clones, approximately 89% of which are singletons. The clonotype was recovered from a human donor in a cohort sampled during active COVID-19. V is TRBV11-2 and J is TRBJ2-1; no clear D. Sequenced: peripheral blood. CDR3 DNA sequence: TGTGCCAGCAGCTTAGAGCAGGAGCAGTTCTTC. This encodes CASSLEQEQFF.